This entry lists 21 T cell receptor beta chains sequenced from one sample in a study of glioma-infiltrating T cells after dendritic cell vaccination. Sequenced by immunoSEQ multiplex PCR; TCRdb stores in-frame clones only, minus some. The sample has approximately 67,000 clones, about four fifths seen once. Sequencing was performed on blood, taken before dendritic cell vaccination. All receptors derive from a human donor with glioblastoma.

This clone has more than one count but fewer than ten. This rearrangement joins TRBV2 to TRBJ2-3; no definite D call. Trimming stripped 2 bases from V and 0 bases from J, with 12 bases between. The germline gives CDR1 SNHLY, CDR2 FYNNEI. The CDR3 spans 16 residues. This CDR3 is CASSERGGFSTDTQYF. The CDR3 DNA reads TGTGCCAGCAGTGAACGTGGCGGATTCAGCACAGATACGCAGTATTTT.

V usage is TRBV5-5 and J usage is TRBJ2-2; 10 nucleotides agree with TRBD1. The junction had 6 bases not matched to a gene; V was cut back by 4 bases and J by 0 bases. Germline V gene lookup returns CDR1 SGHKS and CDR2 YYEKEE (reference sequence). The CDR3 contains 17 residues. The CDR3 DNA reads as TGTGCCAGCAGCCTAAAGGACAGGGGGGCGAACACCGGGGAGCTGTTTTTT. Amino acids: CASSLKDRGANTGELFF. The full variable domain, rest sourced from reference TRBV5-5 and TRBJ2-2, is DAGVTQSPTHLIKTRGQQVTLRCSPISGHKSVSWYQQVLGQGPQFIFQYYEKEERGRGNFPDRFSARQFPNYSSELNVNALLLGDSALYLCASSLKDRGANTGELFFGEGSRLTVL.

V and J are TRBV7-7 and TRBJ2-7; perhaps TRBD2 as D (6 bases). The ends were cut back, 5 bases at V and 0 bases at J, with 11 bases in the middle. The germline gives CDR1 SSHAT, CDR2 FNYEAQ (reference sequence). The CDR3 contains 14 residues. For the CDR3, the DNA is TGTGCCAGCAGCCCCGGGACTGACTCCTACGAGCAGTACTTC. This gives the protein CASSPGTDSYEQYF.

This chain links TRBV5-1 with TRBJ1-4, with TRBD1 as a possible D gene (5 bases). Germline lookup yields CDR1 SGHRS and CDR2 YFSETQ. V was trimmed by 4 bases and J by 5 bases, leaving 6 bases between them. The CDR3 has 12 amino acids. Here the CDR3 reads CASSPGNEKLFF. The CDR3 DNA follows: TGCGCCAGCAGCCCAGGGAATGAAAAACTGTTTTTT.

The rearrangement links TRBV7-9 to TRBJ2-4; no clear D gene. The CDR3 runs 15 residues. In germline, CDR1 is SEHNR, CDR2 FQNEAQ (reference sequence). V lost 5 bases and J lost 1, with 12 bases in between. The CDR3, as DNA: TGTGCCAGCAGCCTTCTAGTCGGGGCCAAAAACATTCAGTACTTC. Its translation is CASSLLVGAKNIQYF.

The chain carries TRBV19 and TRBJ1-1; possibly TRBD1 for D (5 bases). CDR1 is LNHDA and CDR2 is SQIVND in the germline V gene (reference sequence). Trimming removed 6 bases at V and 6 bases at J, with 14 bases between. The length of the CDR3 is 13 residues. CDR3 nucleotides: TGTGCCAGTAGGCGGGACCTCAGCGCTGAAGCTTTCTTT. Amino acids: CASRRDLSAEAFF.

This chain joins TRBV6-4 and TRBJ1-1, with D possibly matching TRBD1 (5 bases). The V end lost 6 bases, the J end lost 4 bases, and 18 bases lay between the germline ends. CDR3 size: 15 residues. Germline V CDR1 and CDR2: MRHNA, SNTAGT. DNA for the CDR3: TGTGCCAGCAGCCTTAGCGGGGGGGGTCTCACTGAAGCTTTCTTT. This codes for CASSLSGGGLTEAFF.

The rearrangement joins TRBV6-5 to TRBJ1-6; no clear D gene. The CDR3 length is 14 residues. Germline V gene lookup returns CDR1 MNHEY and CDR2 SVGAGI. The germline V and J ends were trimmed by 5 bases and 6 bases, with 11 bases remaining between them. Written as DNA, the CDR3 is TGTGCCAGCAGTGAAGAACAGTTTAATTCACCCCTCCACTTT. Protein product: CASSEEQFNSPLHF.

This chain joins TRBV5-4 and TRBJ2-2, with 12 positions matching TRBD1. V was clipped by 4 bases and J by 6 bases; unmatched bases: 10. The CDR3 has 17 amino acids. CDR1 and CDR2 from the germline V gene are SGHNT and YYREEE (reference sequence). This CDR3 reads CASSTVPGQGAAGELFF. The CDR3 DNA reads TGTGCCAGCAGCACGGTTCCGGGACAGGGGGCCGCCGGGGAGCTGTTTTTT.

The CDR3 nucleotides are TGCAGCGTGATGGGGGAGGGGACAGATACGCAGTATTTT. This translates into CSVMGEGTDTQYF. The chain carries TRBV29-1 and TRBJ2-3; 7 bases match TRBD2. The CDR3 contains 13 residues. Germline trimming cut 6 bases from V and 3 bases from J; bases unmatched to any gene: 6. Germline V CDR1 and CDR2: SQVTM, ANQGSEA.

DNA of the CDR3: TGTGCCAGCAGCTTCTCGGGACAATCCTACGAGCAGTACTTC. Its protein is CASSFSGQSYEQYF. The chain uses TRBV7-3 and TRBJ2-7, with D tentatively TRBD1 (6 bases). The V end was cut by 3 bases, the J end by 1 base, with 10 bases between. This CDR3 has 14 residues. Germline V gene data show CDR1 as SGHTA and CDR2 as FQGTGA. Drawing the rest from reference TRBV7-3 and TRBJ2-7, the complete variable domain is GAGVSQTPSNKVTEKGKYVELRCDPISGHTALYWYRQSLGQGPEFLIYFQGTGAADDSGLPNDRFFAVRPEGSVSTLKIQRTERGDSAVYLCASSFSGQSYEQYFGPGTRLTVT.

The genes are TRBV19 and TRBJ1-6; D is unresolved. The CDR3 is 14 residues long. Germline values: CDR1 LNHDA, CDR2 SQIVND (reference sequence). V was trimmed by 2 bases and J by 9 bases, leaving 11 bases between them. The CDR3 DNA sequence: TGTGCCAGTAGTATAAGCCTTATTGGTTCACCCCTCCACTTT. Its protein product is CASSISLIGSPLHF.

This clone was seen only a few times. CDR3 residues: CASSLSLLRGGSYEQYF. DNA of the CDR3: TGTGCCAGCAGCTTGTCCCTCTTACGGGGGGGCTCCTACGAGCAGTACTTC. This chain uses TRBV5-4 with TRBJ2-7, with 8 bases aligning to TRBD2. After removal of 1 base from V and 0 bases from J, the junction contained 9 bases not matched to a gene. The CDR3 loop spans 17 amino acids. Germline V gives CDR1 SGHNT, CDR2 YYREEE (reference sequence).

This clone has just one count. Here the CDR3 reads CASSGGTASQETQYF. CDR3 nucleotide sequence: TGCGCCAGCAGCGGGGGGACTGCCTCCCAAGAGACCCAGTACTTC. The rearrangement links TRBV5-1 to TRBJ2-5, with D possibly being TRBD2 (6 bases). Trimming left V 4 bases short and J 1 base short, with 14 bases between. CDR3 size: 15 residues. The V gene's germline CDR1 is SGHRS and CDR2 YFSETQ.

The V and J genes are TRBV10-3 and TRBJ1-1; D may be TRBD1 (6 bases). This CDR3 contains 13 residues. V was pared by 5 bases and J by 3 bases, with 10 bases between. Germline V lookup: CDR1 ENHRY, CDR2 SYGVKD. CDR3 protein: CAISSGGDTEAFF. The CDR3 bases are TGTGCCATCAGTAGTGGGGGCGACACTGAAGCTTTCTTT.

This rearrangement joins TRBV25-1 to TRBJ1-6; D is uncertain. The germline gives CDR1 MGHDK, CDR2 SYGVNS. V lost 6 bases and J lost 7, with 7 bases in between. The CDR3 length is 12 residues. The CDR3, as DNA: TGTGCCAGCAGCCGAGAGAATTCACCCCTCCACTTT. This codes for CASSRENSPLHF.

This clone showed up just a few times. The genes are TRBV6-6 and TRBJ2-7; 9 bases line up with TRBD1. Losses at the gene ends were 6 bases for V and 3 bases for J; bases not matched to a gene: 9. Germline CDR1 reads MNHNY; CDR2 reads SVGAGI (reference sequence). The CDR3 runs to 15 residues. The CDR3 DNA reads TGTGCCAGCAGCCCGGACAGGGGTTCTCACTACGAGCAGTACTTC. Translation gives CASSPDRGSHYEQYF.

The V and J genes are TRBV2 and TRBJ1-6; TRBD1 agrees at 8 bases. Germline values: CDR1 SNHLY, CDR2 FYNNEI. The CDR3 extends over 16 amino acids. J lost 7 bases, V lost 7 bases, and 12 bases had no gene match. For the CDR3, the DNA is TGTGCCAGCACCATGACAGGGGCATCCGACAATTCACCCCTCCACTTT. This gives the protein CASTMTGASDNSPLHF.

The V call is TRBV7-3, the J call TRBJ1-6, with TRBD1 matching 8 bases. Germline trimming cut 3 bases from V and 8 bases from J; bases unmatched to any gene: 6. The CDR3 consists of 15 residues. Germline V CDR1 and CDR2: SGHTA, FQGTGA. CDR3 sequence reads: CASSLNGQGYSPLHF. The CDR3 coding sequence is TGTGCCAGCAGCTTGAATGGACAGGGTTATTCACCCCTCCACTTT.

This chain links TRBV7-6 with TRBJ1-1; D gene unclear. Trimming removed 1 base from V and 1 base from J, with 4 bases in between. This CDR3 has 13 residues. Germline CDR1 and CDR2: SGHVS and FNYEAQ. CDR3 bases: TGTGCCAGCAGCTTAGAACAGAACACTGAAGCTTTCTTT. Residues: CASSLEQNTEAFF.

The rearrangement uses TRBV7-9 and TRBJ2-3, with TRBD2 matching 11 bases. Germline values: CDR1 SEHNR, CDR2 FQNEAQ (reference sequence). After removal of 8 bases from V and 3 bases from J, the junction contained 4 bases not matched to a gene. The CDR3 covers 14 residues. The CDR3 loop reads CASGTSGNTDTQYF. The CDR3, as DNA: TGTGCCAGCGGGACTAGCGGAAATACAGATACGCAGTATTTT.